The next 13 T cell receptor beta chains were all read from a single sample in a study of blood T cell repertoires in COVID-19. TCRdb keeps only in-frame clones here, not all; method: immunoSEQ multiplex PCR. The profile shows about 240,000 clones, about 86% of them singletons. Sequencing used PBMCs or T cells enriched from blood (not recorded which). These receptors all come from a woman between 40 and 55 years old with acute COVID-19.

The CDR3 protein is CASSAPGTGANVLTF. The CDR3 nucleotides are TGCGCCAGCAGTGCTCCAGGGACTGGGGCCAACGTCCTGACTTTC. The genes are TRBV23-1 and TRBJ2-6, with D possibly matching TRBD1 (5 bases). TRBV23-1 is an open reading frame whose function is uncertain. The V end lost 5 bases, the J end lost 2 bases, and 10 bases lay between the germline ends. The CDR3 has 15 amino acids.

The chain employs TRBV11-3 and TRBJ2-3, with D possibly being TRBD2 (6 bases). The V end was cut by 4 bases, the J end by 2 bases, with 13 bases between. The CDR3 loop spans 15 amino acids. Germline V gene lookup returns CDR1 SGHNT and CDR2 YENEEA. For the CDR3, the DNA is TGTGCCAGCAGCTCCTTAGCGGAGCCCACAGATACGCAGTATTTT. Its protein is CASSSLAEPTDTQYF. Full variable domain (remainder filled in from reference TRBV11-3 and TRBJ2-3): EAGVVQSPRYKIIEKKQPVAFWCNPISGHNTLYWYLQNLGQGPELLIRYENEEAVDDSQLPKDRFSAERLKGVDSTLKIQPAELGDSAVYLCASSSLAEPTDTQYFGPGTRLTVL.

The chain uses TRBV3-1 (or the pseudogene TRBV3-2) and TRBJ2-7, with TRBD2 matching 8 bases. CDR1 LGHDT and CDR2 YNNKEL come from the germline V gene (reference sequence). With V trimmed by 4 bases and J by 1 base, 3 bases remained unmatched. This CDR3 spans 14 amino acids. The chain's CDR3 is CASSLRLASYEQYF. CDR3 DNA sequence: TGTGCCAGCAGCCTAAGACTAGCGTCCTACGAGCAGTACTTC.

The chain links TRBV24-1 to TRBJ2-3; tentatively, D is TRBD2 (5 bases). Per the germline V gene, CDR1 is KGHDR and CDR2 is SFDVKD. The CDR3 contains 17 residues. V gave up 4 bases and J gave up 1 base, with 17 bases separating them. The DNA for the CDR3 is TGTGCCACCAGTGACCCCGGCGGGTTGGGAGGCACAGATACGCAGTATTTT. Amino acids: CATSDPGGLGGTDTQYF.

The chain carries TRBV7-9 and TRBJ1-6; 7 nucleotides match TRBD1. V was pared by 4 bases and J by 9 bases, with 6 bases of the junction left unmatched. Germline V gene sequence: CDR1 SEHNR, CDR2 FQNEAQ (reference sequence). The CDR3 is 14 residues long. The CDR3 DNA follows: TGTGCCAGCAGCTACGACAGGGATTCTTCACCCCTCCACTTT. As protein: CASSYDRDSSPLHF.

This CDR3 reads CASSLYLYQPQHF. For the CDR3, the DNA is TGTGCCAGCAGCTTATACTTGTATCAGCCCCAGCATTTT. The J gene is TRBJ1-5, the V gene TRBV7-8, with no clear D. Germline CDR1 is SGHVS and CDR2 is FQNEAQ. The CDR3 extends over 13 amino acids. V shed 2 bases and J shed 5 bases, with 7 bases lying between them. Using reference TRBV7-8 and TRBJ1-5 for the parts outside the CDR3, the full variable domain is GAGVSQSPRYKVAKRGQDVALRCDPISGHVSLFWYQQALGQGPEFLTYFQNEAQLDKSGLPSDRFFAERPEGSVSTLKIQRTQQEDSAVYLCASSLYLYQPQHFGDGTRLSIL.

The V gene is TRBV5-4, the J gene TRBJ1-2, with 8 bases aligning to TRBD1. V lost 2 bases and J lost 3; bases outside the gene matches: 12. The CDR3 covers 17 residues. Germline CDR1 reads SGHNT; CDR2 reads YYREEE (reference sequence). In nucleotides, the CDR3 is TGTGCCAGCAGCTTCAATTCGGACAGGGATCGGTACTATGGCTACACCTTC. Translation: CASSFNSDRDRYYGYTF.

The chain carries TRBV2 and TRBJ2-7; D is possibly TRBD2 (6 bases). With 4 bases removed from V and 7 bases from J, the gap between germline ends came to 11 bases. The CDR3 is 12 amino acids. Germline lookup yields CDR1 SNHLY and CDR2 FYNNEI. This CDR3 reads CASSGTGEEQYF. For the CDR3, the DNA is TGTGCCAGCAGTGGGACGGGGGAGGAGCAGTACTTC.

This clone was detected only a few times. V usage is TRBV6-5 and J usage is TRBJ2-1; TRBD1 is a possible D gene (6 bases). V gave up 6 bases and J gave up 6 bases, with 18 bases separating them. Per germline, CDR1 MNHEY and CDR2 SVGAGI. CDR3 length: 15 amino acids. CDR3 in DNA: TGTGCCAGCAGGACGGACAGAACCGGTACCAATGAGCAGTTCTTC. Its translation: CASRTDRTGTNEQFF.

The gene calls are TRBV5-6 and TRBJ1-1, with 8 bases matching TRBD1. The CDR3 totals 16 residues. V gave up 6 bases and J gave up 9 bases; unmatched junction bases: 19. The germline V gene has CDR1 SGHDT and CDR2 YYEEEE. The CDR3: CASTPYSREGQGKAFF. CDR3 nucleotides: TGTGCCAGCACCCCCTATTCGAGAGAAGGACAGGGAAAAGCTTTCTTT.

DNA of the CDR3: TGTGCCAGCAGCTTAGACTCGGGTGAAAAACTGTTTTTT. Its translation is CASSLDSGEKLFF. The chain couples TRBV7-9 to TRBJ1-4, with D unresolved. CDR1 and CDR2 from the germline V gene are SEHNR and FQNEAQ (reference sequence). The CDR3 runs 13 residues. The V end lost 1 base, the J end lost 7 bases, and 7 bases lay between the germline ends.

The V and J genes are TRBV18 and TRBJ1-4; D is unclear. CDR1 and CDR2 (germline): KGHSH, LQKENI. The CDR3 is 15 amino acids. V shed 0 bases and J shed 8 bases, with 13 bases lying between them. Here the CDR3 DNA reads TGTGCCAGCTCACCACCGTCCCTAGAATCCGAAAAACTGTTTTTT. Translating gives CASSPPSLESEKLFF.

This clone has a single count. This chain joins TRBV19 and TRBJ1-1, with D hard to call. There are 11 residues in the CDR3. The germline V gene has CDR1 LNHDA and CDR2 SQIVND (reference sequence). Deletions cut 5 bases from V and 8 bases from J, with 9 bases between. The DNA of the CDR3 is TGTGCCAGTAGTTCCACGGGAGAAGCTTTCTTT. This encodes CASSSTGEAFF.